This T cell receptor beta chain was documented in a study of blood T cells in healthy people across ages. CDR3 size: 17 residues. The trim removed 2 bases at V and 0 bases at J, leaving 7 bases unmatched. Germline V gene lookup returns CDR1 SGHTA and CDR2 FQGNSA. Whole-study results and caveats: Naive and antigen-experienced cells were not separated, limiting conclusive comparison.

Regarding this clonotype: Its antigen is still unknown.

A second PCR of about 6 to 11 cycles used a sample-barcoded 5' primer and a J-beta primer mix. TCRdb processed the 5' RACE reads anew with MiXCR; each CDR3 protein has one entry. The sample includes hundreds of thousands of distinct CDR3 sequences, roughly three fifths of them seen just once. This rearrangement joins TRBV7-2 to TRBJ1-5; 7 bases map to TRBD1. The TCR comes from a man aged 40-49 years in good health. Specimen: blood. DNA for the CDR3: TGTGCCAGCAGCTTAACCCGAAGGACAGGTAGCAATCAGCCCCAGCATTTT. This gives the protein CASSLTRRTGSNQPQHF.